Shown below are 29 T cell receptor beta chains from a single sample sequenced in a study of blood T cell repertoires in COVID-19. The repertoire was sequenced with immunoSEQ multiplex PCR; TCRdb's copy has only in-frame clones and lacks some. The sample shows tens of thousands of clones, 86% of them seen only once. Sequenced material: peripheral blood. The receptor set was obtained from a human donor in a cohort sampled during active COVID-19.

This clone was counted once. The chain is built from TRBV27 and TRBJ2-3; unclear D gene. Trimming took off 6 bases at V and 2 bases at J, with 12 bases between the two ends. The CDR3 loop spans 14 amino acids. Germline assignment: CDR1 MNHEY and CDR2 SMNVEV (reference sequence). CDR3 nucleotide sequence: TGTGCCAGCAGCTCTGACACGAACACAGATACGCAGTATTTT. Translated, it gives CASSSDTNTDTQYF.

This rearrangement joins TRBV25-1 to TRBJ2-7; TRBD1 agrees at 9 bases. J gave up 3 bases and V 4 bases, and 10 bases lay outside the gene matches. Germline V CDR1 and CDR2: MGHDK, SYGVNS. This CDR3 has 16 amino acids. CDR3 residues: CASSVQDRGNSYEQYF. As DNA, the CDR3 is TGTGCCAGCAGTGTTCAGGACAGGGGAAATAGCTACGAGCAGTACTTC.

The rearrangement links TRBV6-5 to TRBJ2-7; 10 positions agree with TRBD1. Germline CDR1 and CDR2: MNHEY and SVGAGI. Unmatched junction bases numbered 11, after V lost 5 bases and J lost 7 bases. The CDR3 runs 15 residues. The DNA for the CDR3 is TGTGCCAGCAGTCGACCGGGACAGGGGCCGCAGGAGCAGTACTTC. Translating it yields CASSRPGQGPQEQYF.

CDR3: CAWSGPAGYSTDTQYF. The DNA for the CDR3 is TGTGCCTGGAGTGGTCCCGCAGGGTATAGCACAGATACGCAGTATTTT. The chain joins TRBV30 to TRBJ2-3; tentative D call: TRBD1 (5 bases). CDR3 length equals 16 residues. V lost 1 base and J lost 0, with 14 bases in between. The germline gives CDR1 GTSNPN, CDR2 SVGIG (reference sequence).

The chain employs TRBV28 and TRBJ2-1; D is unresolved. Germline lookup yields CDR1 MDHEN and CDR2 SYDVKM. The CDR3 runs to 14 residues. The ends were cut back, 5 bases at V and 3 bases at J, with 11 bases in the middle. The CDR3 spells CASSGFPDYNEQFF. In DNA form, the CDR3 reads TGTGCCAGCAGTGGCTTCCCAGACTACAATGAGCAGTTCTTC.

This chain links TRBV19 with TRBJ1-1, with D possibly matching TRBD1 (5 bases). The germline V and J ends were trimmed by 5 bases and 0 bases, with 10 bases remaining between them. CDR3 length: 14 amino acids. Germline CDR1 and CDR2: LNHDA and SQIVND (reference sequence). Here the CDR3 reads CASSFQGMNTEAFF. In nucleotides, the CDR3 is TGTGCCAGTAGTTTCCAGGGCATGAACACTGAAGCTTTCTTT.

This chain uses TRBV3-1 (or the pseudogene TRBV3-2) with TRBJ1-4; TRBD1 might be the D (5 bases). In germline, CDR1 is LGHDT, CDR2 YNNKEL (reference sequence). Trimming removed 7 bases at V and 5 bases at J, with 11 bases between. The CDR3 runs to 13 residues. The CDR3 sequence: CASNTGENEKLFF. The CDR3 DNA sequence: TGTGCCAGCAACACGGGGGAGAATGAAAAACTGTTTTTT.

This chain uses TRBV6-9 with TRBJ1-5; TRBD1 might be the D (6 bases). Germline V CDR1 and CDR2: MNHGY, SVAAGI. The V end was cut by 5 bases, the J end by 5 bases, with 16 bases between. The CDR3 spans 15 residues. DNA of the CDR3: TGTGCCAGCAGTCCCCCCACAGGGATGGATCAGCCCCAGCATTTT. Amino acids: CASSPPTGMDQPQHF.

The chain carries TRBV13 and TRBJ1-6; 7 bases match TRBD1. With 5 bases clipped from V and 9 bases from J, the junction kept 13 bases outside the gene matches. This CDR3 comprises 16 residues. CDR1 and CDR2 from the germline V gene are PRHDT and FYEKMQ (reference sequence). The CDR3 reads CASSRDTGARGSPLHF. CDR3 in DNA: TGTGCCAGCAGCCGAGATACAGGGGCTCGGGGTTCACCCCTCCACTTT.

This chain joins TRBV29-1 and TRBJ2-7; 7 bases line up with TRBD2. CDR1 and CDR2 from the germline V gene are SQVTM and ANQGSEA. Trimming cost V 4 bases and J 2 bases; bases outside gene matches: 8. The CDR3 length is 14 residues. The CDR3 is CSVVRLAATYEQYF. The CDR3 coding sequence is TGCAGCGTTGTAAGGCTAGCGGCTACCTACGAGCAGTACTTC.

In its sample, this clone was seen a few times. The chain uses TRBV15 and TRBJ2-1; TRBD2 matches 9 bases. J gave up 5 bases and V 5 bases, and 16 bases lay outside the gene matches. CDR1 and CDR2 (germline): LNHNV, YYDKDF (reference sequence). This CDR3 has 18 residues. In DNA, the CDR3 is TGTGCCACCAGCCAAATTAGCGGGAGTGAATTTTACCACAATGAGCAGTTCTTC. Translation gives CATSQISGSEFYHNEQFF. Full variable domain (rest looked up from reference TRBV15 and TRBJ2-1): DAMVIQNPRYQVTQFGKPVTLSCSQTLNHNVMYWYQQKSSQAPKLLFHYYDKDFNNEADTPDNFQSRRPNTSFCFLDIRSPGLGDTAMYLCATSQISGSEFYHNEQFFGPGTRLTVL.

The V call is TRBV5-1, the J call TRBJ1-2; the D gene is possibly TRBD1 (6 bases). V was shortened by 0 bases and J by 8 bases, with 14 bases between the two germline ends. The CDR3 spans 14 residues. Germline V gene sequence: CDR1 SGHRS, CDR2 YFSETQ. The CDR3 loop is CASSLGQGTWGYTF. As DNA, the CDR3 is TGCGCCAGCAGCTTGGGGCAGGGGACCTGGGGCTACACCTTC.

The CDR3 DNA follows: TGTGCCAGCAGCGCTAGCGGGAGTAAAAACAATGAGCAGTTCTTC. The encoded protein is CASSASGSKNNEQFF. The chain combines TRBV9 with TRBJ2-1; the match to TRBD2 covers 10 bases. The germline V gene encodes CDR1 SGDLS and CDR2 YYNGEE. With V trimmed by 3 bases and J by 5 bases, 5 bases remained unmatched. The CDR3 covers 15 residues.

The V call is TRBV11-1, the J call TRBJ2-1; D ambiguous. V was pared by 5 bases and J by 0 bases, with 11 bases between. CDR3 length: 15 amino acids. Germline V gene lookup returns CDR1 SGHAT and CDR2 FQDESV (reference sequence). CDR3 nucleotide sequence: TGTGCCAGCAGCCTAGAGCTGAGCTCCTACAATGAGCAGTTCTTC. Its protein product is CASSLELSSYNEQFF.

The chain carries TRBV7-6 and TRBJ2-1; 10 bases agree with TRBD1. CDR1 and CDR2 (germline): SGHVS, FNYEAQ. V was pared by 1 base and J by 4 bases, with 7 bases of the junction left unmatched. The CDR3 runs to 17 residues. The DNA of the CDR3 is TGTGCCAGCAGCTTAGGGGCCGGGACAGGGGCATACAATGAGCAGTTCTTC. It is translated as CASSLGAGTGAYNEQFF.

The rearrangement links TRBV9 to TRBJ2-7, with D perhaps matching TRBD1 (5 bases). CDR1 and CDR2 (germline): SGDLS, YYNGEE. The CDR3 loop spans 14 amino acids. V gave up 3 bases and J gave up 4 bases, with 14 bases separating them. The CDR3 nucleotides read TGTGCCAGCAGCGCACCAGGGCCGGGTTACGAGCAGTACTTC. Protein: CASSAPGPGYEQYF.

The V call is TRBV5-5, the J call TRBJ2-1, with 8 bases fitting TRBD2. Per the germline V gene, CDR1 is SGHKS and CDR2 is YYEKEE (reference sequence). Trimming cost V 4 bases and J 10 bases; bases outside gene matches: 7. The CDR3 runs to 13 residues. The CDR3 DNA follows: TGTGCCAGCAGCCTTCGGACTAGCTGGGAGCAGTTCTTC. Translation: CASSLRTSWEQFF.

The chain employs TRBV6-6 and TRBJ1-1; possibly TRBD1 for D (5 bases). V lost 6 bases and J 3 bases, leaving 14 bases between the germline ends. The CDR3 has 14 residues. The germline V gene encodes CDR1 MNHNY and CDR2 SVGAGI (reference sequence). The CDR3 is CASRNVGGDTEAFF. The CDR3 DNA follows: TGTGCCAGCAGGAACGTGGGGGGGGACACTGAAGCTTTCTTT.

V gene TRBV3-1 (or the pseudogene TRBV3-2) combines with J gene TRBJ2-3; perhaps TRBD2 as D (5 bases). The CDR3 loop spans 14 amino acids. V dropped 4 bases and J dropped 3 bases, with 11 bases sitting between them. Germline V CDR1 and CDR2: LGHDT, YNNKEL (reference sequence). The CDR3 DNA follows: TGTGCCAGCAGCCCCGGGATGATGACAGATACGCAGTATTTT. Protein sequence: CASSPGMMTDTQYF.

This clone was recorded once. This CDR3 reads CASSLRLAGGGNNEQFF. CDR3 DNA sequence: TGCGCCAGCAGCTTGCGACTAGCGGGAGGGGGGAATAATGAGCAGTTCTTC. The chain combines TRBV5-1 with TRBJ2-1, with 14 bases aligning to TRBD2. Germline CDR1 SGHRS, CDR2 YFSETQ. The V gene end was trimmed by 1 base and the J gene end by 7 bases; junction bases not matched to a gene: 7. The CDR3 is made up of 17 amino acids. Full variable domain (outside the CDR3, taken from reference TRBV5-1 and TRBJ2-1): KAGVTQTPRYLIKTRGQQVTLSCSPISGHRSVSWYQQTPGQGLQFLFEYFSETQRNKGNFPGRFSGRQFSNSRSEMNVSTLELGDSALYLCASSLRLAGGGNNEQFFGPGTRLTVL.

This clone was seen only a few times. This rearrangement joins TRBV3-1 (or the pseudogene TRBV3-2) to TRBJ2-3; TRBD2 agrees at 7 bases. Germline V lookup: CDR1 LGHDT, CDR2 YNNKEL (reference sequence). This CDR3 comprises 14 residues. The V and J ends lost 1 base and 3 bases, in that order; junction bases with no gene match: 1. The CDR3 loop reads CASSQASGTDTQYF. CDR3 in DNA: TGTGCCAGCAGCCAAGCTAGCGGTACAGATACGCAGTATTTT.

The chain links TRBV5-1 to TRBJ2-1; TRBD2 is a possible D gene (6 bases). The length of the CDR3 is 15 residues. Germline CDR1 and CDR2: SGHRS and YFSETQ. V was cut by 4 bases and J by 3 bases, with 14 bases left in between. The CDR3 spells CASSLGSGNYNEQFF. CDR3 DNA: TGCGCCAGCAGCCTCGGGAGTGGAAACTACAATGAGCAGTTCTTC. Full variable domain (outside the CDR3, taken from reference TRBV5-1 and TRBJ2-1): KAGVTQTPRYLIKTRGQQVTLSCSPISGHRSVSWYQQTPGQGLQFLFEYFSETQRNKGNFPGRFSGRQFSNSRSEMNVSTLELGDSALYLCASSLGSGNYNEQFFGPGTRLTVL.

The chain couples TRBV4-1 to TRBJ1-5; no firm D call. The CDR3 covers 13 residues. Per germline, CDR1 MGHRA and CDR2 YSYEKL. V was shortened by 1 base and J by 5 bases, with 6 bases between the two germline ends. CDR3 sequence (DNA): TGCGCCAGCAGCCAAGCACGGGATCAGCCCCAGCATTTT. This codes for CASSQARDQPQHF.

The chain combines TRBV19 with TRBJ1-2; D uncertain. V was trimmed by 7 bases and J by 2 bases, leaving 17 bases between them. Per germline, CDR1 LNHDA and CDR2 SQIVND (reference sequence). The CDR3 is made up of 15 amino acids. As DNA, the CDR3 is TGTGCCAGTATTAAGACCGCGGCCTTCAACTATGGCTACACCTTC. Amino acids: CASIKTAAFNYGYTF.

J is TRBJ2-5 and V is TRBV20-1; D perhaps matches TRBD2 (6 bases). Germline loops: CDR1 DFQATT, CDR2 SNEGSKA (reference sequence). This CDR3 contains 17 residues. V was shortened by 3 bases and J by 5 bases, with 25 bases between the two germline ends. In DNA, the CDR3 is TGCAGTGCTAGTCTAAAACCAACTAGCCATCCTAAGGAGACCCAGTACTTC. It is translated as CSASLKPTSHPKETQYF.

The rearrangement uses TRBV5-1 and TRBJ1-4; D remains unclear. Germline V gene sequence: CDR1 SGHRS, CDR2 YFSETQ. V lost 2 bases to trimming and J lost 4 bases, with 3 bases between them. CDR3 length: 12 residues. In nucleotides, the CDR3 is TGCGCCAGCAGCTTCAGTAATGAAAAACTGTTTTTT. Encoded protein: CASSFSNEKLFF. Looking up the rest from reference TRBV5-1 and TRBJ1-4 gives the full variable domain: KAGVTQTPRYLIKTRGQQVTLSCSPISGHRSVSWYQQTPGQGLQFLFEYFSETQRNKGNFPGRFSGRQFSNSRSEMNVSTLELGDSALYLCASSFSNEKLFFGSGTQLSVL.

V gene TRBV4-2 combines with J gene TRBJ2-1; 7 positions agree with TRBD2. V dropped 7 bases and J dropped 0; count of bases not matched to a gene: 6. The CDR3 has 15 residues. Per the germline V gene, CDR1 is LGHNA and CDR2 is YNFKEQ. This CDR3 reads CASTGGGSSYNEQFF. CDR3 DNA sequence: TGTGCCAGCACGGGAGGAGGGAGCTCCTACAATGAGCAGTTCTTC.

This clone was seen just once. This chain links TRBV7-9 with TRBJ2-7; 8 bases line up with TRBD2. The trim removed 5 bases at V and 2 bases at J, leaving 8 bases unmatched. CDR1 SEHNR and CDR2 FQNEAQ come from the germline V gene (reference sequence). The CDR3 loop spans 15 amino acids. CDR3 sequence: CASSVSGTRAYEQYF. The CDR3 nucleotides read TGTGCCAGCAGCGTGTCCGGGACTAGGGCCTACGAGCAGTACTTC.

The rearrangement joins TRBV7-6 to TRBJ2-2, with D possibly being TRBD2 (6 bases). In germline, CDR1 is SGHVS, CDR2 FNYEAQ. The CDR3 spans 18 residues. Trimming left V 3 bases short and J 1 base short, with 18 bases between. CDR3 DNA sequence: TGTGCCAGCAGCTTTAAGGTGAAAACTAGCCGGAACACCGGGGAGCTGTTTTTT. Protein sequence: CASSFKVKTSRNTGELFF. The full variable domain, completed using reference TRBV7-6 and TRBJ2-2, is GAGVSQSPRYKVTKRGQDVALRCDPISGHVSLYWYRQALGQGPEFLTYFNYEAQQDKSGLPNDRFSAERPEGSISTLTIQRTEQRDSAMYRCASSFKVKTSRNTGELFFGEGSRLTVL.